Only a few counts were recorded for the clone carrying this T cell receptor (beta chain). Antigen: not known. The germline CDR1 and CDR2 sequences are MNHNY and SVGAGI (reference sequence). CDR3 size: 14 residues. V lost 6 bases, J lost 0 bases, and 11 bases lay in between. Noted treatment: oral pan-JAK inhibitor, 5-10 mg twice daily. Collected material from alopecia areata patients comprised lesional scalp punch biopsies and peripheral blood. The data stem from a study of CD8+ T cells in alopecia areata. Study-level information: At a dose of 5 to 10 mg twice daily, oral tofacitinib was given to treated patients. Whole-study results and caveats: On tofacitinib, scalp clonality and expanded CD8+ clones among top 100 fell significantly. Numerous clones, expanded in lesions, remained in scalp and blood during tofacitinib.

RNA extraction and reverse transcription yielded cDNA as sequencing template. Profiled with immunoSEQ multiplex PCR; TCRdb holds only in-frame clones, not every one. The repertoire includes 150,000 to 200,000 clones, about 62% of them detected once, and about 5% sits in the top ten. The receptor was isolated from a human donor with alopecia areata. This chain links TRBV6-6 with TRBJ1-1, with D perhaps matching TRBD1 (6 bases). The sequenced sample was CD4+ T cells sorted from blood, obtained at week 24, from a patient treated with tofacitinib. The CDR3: CASSRDTMNTEAFF. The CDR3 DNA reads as TGTGCCAGCAGCCGGGACACCATGAACACTGAAGCTTTCTTT.